This T cell receptor beta chain was identified during a study of blood T cell repertoires in COVID-19. The data were produced by immunoSEQ multiplex PCR, yet TCRdb's version contains in-frame clones alone and is incomplete. The data hold approximately 280,000 clones, with roughly 90% observed a single time. The V gene lost 2 bases and the J gene lost 7 bases, with 12 bases spanning the gap. Germline values: CDR1 SGHNT, CDR2 YYREEE (reference sequence). The CDR3 is 13 residues long. Material: peripheral blood. The origin of this receptor is a man aged 40-49 years with acute or convalescent COVID-19. This sequence joins TRBV5-4 and TRBJ1-2, with a weak D call TRBD1 (6 bases). Here the CDR3 DNA reads TGTGCCAGCAGCTTTCCCCCAGGGGCTGGCTACACCTTC. The encoded protein is CASSFPPGAGYTF.